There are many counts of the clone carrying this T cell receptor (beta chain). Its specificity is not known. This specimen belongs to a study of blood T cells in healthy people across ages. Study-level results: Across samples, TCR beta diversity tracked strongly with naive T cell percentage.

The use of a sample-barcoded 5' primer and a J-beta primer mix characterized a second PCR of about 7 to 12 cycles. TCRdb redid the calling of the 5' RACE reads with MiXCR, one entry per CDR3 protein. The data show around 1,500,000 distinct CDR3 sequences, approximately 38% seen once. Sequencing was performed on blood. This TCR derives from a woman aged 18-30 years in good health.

The CDR3 DNA is TGTGCCAGCAGTTTCTCGATCCAAGAGACCCAGTACTTC. This codes for CASSFSIQETQYF. The chain combines TRBV12-3 or TRBV12-4 with TRBJ2-5; D is ambiguous. V dropped 3 bases and J dropped 1 base, with 6 bases sitting between them. This CDR3 has 13 amino acids.